The 12 T cell receptor beta chains presented below share a single source sample, sequenced in a study of vaccination and CD4 T cells after COVID-19 (dated by TCRdb to between 2022 and 2023). The intended sense of this specimen's treatment or condition label: roughly 10-day PBMC culture with coronavirus spike peptide pools or control peptides (ViraFEST assay). The receptor library was made with PCR. The sequencer was an Illumina iSeq 100. DNA from cultured CD4+ T cells underwent TCR sequencing with the Oncomine TCR Beta short-read assay at the Johns Hopkins FTIC core. Clones were called with MiXCR by TCRdb after fastp trimmed the public reads at Q25, and only in-frame beta chains were retained. A single entry per CDR3 protein holds the most common genes and DNA from its merged rows. This sample lists roughly 9,300 distinct CDR3 sequences; about half were detected once. The ten biggest clones cover around 38% of the sample.

These TCRs are of unknown antigen specificity. The source material was CD4+ T cells from blood, cultured in vitro. All receptors come from a human donor who had recovered from COVID-19.

This clonotype was seen more than once but under ten times. In DNA, the CDR3 is TGTGCCAGCAGCTTGGATTGGGGGAGGGCCTCGAAGCAGTTCTTC. Protein sequence: CASSLDWGRASKQFF. This chain uses TRBV11-3 with TRBJ2-1, with 7 bases lining up with TRBD2. CDR3 size: 15 residues. The ends lost 3 bases at V and 11 bases at J; junction bases unmatched: 13. Germline V gene sequence: CDR1 SGHNT, CDR2 YENEEA.

The genes are TRBV19 and TRBJ2-7; TRBD2 agrees at 10 bases. Germline values: CDR1 LNHDA, CDR2 SQIVND (reference sequence). CDR3 length: 14 residues. Germline trimming cut 3 bases from V and 6 bases from J; bases unmatched to any gene: 5. CDR3 in DNA: TGTGCCAGTAGTATTACCGGGACTAGCGTCGAGCAGTACTTC. Amino acid sequence: CASSITGTSVEQYF.

This clonotype has a handful of counts. This rearrangement joins TRBV7-3 to TRBJ2-1; D may be TRBD1 (6 bases). CDR1 is SGHTA and CDR2 is FQGTGA in the germline V gene. The V end lost 5 bases, the J end lost 9 bases, and 17 bases lay between the germline ends. CDR3 length: 14 residues. Here the CDR3 DNA reads TGTGCCAGCAGCCTAGACAGGACGGCGGGTGAGCAGTTCTTC. This gives the protein CASSLDRTAGEQFF.

The genes are TRBV6-2 or TRBV6-3 and TRBJ2-2; D call uncertain. CDR1 is MNHEY and CDR2 is SVGEGT in the germline V gene. The CDR3 contains 16 residues. With 2 bases removed from V and 4 bases from J, the gap between germline ends came to 14 bases. CDR3 DNA: TGTGCCAGCAGTTACATGGCTGGCCCGGTCACCGGGGAGCTGTTTTTT. Translated: CASSYMAGPVTGELFF.

There are a few counts of this clonotype. This rearrangement joins TRBV21-1 to TRBJ2-2; the table gives TRBD2 as D, unverified against the DNA. TRBV21-1 is marked as a pseudogene. This CDR3 has 16 amino acids. CDR3 sequence (DNA): TGTGCCAGCAGCCCACCCGGGACTAGCGGTACCGGGGAGCTGTTTTTT. Protein: CASSPPGTSGTGELFF.

This sequence joins TRBV28 and TRBJ2-5; 9 nucleotides agree with TRBD2. Losses at the gene ends were 5 bases for V and 5 bases for J; bases not matched to a gene: 6. The germline CDR1 and CDR2 sequences are MDHEN and SYDVKM. The CDR3 spans 14 residues. The CDR3 sequence: CASSEAGGRETQYF. DNA of the CDR3: TGTGCCAGCAGTGAAGCGGGGGGTCGGGAGACCCAGTACTTC.

The chain employs TRBV7-2 and TRBJ2-2; a possible D gene is TRBD2 (6 bases). CDR1 SGHTA and CDR2 FQGNSA come from the germline V gene. The CDR3 length is 15 residues. V lost 1 base, J lost 4 bases, and 10 bases lay in between. The DNA for the CDR3 is TGTGCCAGCAGCTTAGTGGGAGGTACCACCGGGGAGCTGTTTTTT. Its translation is CASSLVGGTTGELFF.

V and J are TRBV2 and TRBJ1-2; tentatively, D is TRBD1 (6 bases). The length of the CDR3 is 12 residues. Trimming removed 4 bases from V and 4 bases from J, with 7 bases in between. Germline CDR1 is SNHLY and CDR2 is FYNNEI. The CDR3 coding sequence is TGTGCCAGCAGTGCCAGGGGCTATGGCTACACCTTC. This encodes CASSARGYGYTF.

The chain uses TRBV7-2 and TRBJ2-3; no clear D gene. The CDR3 spans 14 residues. The ends were cut back, 3 bases at V and 4 bases at J, with 11 bases in the middle. Germline loops: CDR1 SGHTA, CDR2 FQGNSA. CDR3 amino acids: CASSFNFQSDTQYF. The CDR3 nucleotides read TGTGCCAGCAGCTTTAATTTCCAGTCAGATACGCAGTATTTT.

This chain uses TRBV7-8 with TRBJ1-5; no definite D call. Germline V gives CDR1 SGHVS, CDR2 FQNEAQ. Trimming left V 5 bases short and J 7 bases short, with 24 bases between. The CDR3 covers 17 residues. The chain's CDR3 is CASSPREGPGSGQPQHF. The CDR3 DNA reads as TGTGCCAGCAGCCCTCGTGAGGGTCCCGGGAGTGGCCAGCCCCAGCATTTT.

This chain joins TRBV20-1 and TRBJ2-3; TRBD2 aligns across 9 bases. With V trimmed by 0 bases and J by 3 bases, 4 bases remained unmatched. Looked up from germline, CDR1 is DFQATT and CDR2 is SNEGSKA (reference sequence). The CDR3 covers 15 residues. This chain's CDR3 is CSARDAGLATDTQYF. In DNA form, the CDR3 reads TGCAGTGCTAGAGATGCGGGACTAGCAACAGATACGCAGTATTTT.

This chain joins TRBV11-2 and TRBJ2-1, with D perhaps TRBD1 (5 bases). The ends were cut back, 9 bases at V and 5 bases at J, with 17 bases in the middle. Germline CDR1 reads SGHAT; CDR2 reads FQNNGV. The CDR3 length is 14 residues. This chain's CDR3 is CASNDQGLNNEQFF. CDR3 nucleotide sequence: TGTGCCAGTAACGACCAGGGCTTAAACAATGAGCAGTTCTTC.